This T cell receptor beta chain was found in a study of CD8 T cells in ankylosing spondylitis. V lost 2 bases to trimming and J lost 9 bases; unmatched junction nucleotides: 3. The CDR3 is made up of 13 amino acids. The germline V gene encodes CDR1 MNHEY and CDR2 SVGAGI. This clonotype was observed a few times. 5'-RACE, quantitative and with molecular barcodes, yielded the TCR beta libraries. Each CDR3 protein gets one entry after TCRdb re-called the 5' RACE reads with MiXCR. Among about 250,000 distinct CDR3 sequences, 30% to 40% were seen once, and the ten largest hold 4% to 5%. This TCR came from a male donor with ankylosing spondylitis or in good health (not recorded which). Material: blood, either unsorted or a sorted T cell fraction (not recorded which). V is TRBV6-5 and J is TRBJ2-1, with 8 bases matching TRBD1. CDR3 DNA sequence: TGTGCCAGCAGTTACGGGGACAGGTGTGAGCAGTTCTTC. Amino acids: CASSYGDRCEQFF.